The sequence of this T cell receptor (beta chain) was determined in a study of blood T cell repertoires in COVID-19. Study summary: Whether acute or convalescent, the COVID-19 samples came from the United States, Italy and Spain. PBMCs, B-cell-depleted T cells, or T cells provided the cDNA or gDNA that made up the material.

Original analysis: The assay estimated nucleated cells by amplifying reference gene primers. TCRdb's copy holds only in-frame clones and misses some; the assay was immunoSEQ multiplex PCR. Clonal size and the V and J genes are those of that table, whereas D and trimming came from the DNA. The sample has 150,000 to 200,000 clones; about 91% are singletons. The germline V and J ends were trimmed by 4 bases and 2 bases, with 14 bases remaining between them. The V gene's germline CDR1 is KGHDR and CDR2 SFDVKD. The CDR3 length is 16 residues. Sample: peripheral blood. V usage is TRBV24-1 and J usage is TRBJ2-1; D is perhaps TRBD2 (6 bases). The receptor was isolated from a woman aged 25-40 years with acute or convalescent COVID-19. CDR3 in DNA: TGTGCCACCAGTGACCAGACTAGTAGGGCCTACAATGAGCAGTTCTTC. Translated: CATSDQTSRAYNEQFF.